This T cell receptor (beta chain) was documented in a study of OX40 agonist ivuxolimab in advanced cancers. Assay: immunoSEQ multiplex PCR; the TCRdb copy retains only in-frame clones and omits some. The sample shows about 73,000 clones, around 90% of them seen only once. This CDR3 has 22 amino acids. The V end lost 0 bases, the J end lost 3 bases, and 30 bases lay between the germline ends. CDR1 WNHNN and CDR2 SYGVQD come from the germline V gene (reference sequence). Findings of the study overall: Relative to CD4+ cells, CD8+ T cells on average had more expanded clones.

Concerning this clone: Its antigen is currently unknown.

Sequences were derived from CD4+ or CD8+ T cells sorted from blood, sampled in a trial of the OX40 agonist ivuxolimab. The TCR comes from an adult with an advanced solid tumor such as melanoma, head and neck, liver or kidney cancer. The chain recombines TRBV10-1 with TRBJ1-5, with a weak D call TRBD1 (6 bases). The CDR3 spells CASSESYLPEIKTGEFNQPQHF. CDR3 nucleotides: TGCGCCAGCAGTGAGTCCTACCTCCCCGAGATTAAGACAGGAGAGTTCAATCAGCCCCAGCATTTT.